This T cell receptor (beta chain) stems from a study of vaccination and CD4 T cells after COVID-19. Only a few counts were recorded for this clonotype. Its antigen remains unidentified. Treatment given: approximately 11-day PBMC culture with coronavirus spike peptide pools or control peptides (ViraFEST assay). The CDR3 length is 16 residues. CDR1 and CDR2 (germline): MNHEY, SMNVEV (reference sequence). Unmatched junction bases numbered 17, after V lost 8 bases and J lost 10 bases. Sequenced with the Oncomine TCR Beta short-read assay was DNA taken from cultured CD4+ T cells. MiXCR, applied by TCRdb to the PCR reads, yields one record per CDR3 protein. The table includes 20,000 or so distinct CDR3 sequences, approximately 22% detected once.

V and J are TRBV27 and TRBJ2-2; TRBD2 aligns across 9 bases. Input material: cultured CD4+ T cells from blood. This TCR was recovered from a human donor with COVID-19. The CDR3 is CASGRTGTSIEEELFF. CDR3 in DNA: TGTGCCAGCGGAAGGACCGGGACTAGCATCGAGGAGGAGCTGTTTTTT.